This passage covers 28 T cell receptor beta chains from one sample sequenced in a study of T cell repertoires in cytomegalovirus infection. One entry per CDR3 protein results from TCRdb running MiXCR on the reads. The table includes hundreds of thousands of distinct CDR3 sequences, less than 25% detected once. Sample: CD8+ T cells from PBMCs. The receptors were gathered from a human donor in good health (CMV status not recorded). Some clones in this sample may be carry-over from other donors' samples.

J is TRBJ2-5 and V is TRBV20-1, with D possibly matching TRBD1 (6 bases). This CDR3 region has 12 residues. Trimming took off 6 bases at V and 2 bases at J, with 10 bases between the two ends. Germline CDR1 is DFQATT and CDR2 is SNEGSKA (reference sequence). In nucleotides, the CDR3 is TGCAGTGCAAACAGGGTTCAAGAGACCCAGTACTTC. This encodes CSANRVQETQYF.

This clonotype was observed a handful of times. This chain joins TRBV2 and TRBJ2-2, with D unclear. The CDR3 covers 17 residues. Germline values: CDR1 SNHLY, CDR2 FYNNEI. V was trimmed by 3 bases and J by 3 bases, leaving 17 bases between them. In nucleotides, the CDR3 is TGTGCCAGCAGTGATGAAGCAGGTAGTAGTGACACCGGGGAGCTGTTTTTT. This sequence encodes CASSDEAGSSDTGELFF.

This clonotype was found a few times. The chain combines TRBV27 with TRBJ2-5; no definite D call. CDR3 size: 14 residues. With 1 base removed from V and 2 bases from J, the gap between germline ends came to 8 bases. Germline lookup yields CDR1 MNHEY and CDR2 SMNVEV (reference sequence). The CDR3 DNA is TGTGCCAGCAGTTTATTCGCTGGACAAGAGACCCAGTACTTC. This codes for CASSLFAGQETQYF.

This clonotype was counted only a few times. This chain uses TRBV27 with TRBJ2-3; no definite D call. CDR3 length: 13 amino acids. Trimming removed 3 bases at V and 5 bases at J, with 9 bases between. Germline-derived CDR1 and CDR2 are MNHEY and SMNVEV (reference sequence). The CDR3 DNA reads TGTGCCAGCAGTTTTCGATCGGGAGATACGCAGTATTTT. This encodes CASSFRSGDTQYF.

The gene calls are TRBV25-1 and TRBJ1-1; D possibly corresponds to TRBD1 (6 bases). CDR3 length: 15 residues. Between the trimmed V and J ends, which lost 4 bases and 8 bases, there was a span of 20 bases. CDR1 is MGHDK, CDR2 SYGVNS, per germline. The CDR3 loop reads CASSAPRGTPGEAFF. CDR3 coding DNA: TGTGCCAGCAGTGCCCCAAGGGGGACCCCCGGGGAAGCTTTCTTT.

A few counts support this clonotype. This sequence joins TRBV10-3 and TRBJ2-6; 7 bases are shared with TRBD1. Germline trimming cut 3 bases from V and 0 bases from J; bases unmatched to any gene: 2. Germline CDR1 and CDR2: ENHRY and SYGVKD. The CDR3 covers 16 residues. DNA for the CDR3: TGTGCCATCAGTGAAAGACAGGGCTCTGGGGCCAACGTCCTGACTTTC. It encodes CAISERQGSGANVLTF.

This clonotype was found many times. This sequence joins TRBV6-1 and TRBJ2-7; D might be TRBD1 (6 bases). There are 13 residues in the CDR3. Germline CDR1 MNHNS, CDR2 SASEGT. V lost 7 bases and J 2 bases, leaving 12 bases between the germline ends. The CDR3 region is CASTSRDTYEQYF. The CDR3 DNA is TGTGCCAGCACGTCCCGGGACACCTACGAGCAGTACTTC.

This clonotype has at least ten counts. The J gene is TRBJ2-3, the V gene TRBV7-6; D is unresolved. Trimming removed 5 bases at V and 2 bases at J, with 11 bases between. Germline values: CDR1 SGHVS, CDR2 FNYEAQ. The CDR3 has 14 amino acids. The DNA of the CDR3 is TGTGCCAGCAGCCGAAAGGCTCTCACAGATACGCAGTATTTT. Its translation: CASSRKALTDTQYF.

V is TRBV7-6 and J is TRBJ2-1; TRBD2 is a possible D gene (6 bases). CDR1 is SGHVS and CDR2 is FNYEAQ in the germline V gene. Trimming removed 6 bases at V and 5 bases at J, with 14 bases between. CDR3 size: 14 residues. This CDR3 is CASRGGNLNNEQFF. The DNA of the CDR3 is TGTGCCAGCAGAGGAGGGAACCTTAACAATGAGCAGTTCTTC. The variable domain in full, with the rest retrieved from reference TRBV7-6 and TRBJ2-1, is GAGVSQSPRYKVTKRGQDVALRCDPISGHVSLYWYRQALGQGPEFLTYFNYEAQQDKSGLPNDRFSAERPEGSISTLTIQRTEQRDSAMYRCASRGGNLNNEQFFGPGTRLTVL.

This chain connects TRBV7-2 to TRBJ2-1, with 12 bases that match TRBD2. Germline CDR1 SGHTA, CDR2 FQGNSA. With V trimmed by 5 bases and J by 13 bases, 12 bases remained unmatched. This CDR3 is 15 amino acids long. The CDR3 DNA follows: TGTGCCAGCAGCGATCTAGCGGGGGGGCTTATTGTTCAGTTCTTC. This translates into CASSDLAGGLIVQFF.

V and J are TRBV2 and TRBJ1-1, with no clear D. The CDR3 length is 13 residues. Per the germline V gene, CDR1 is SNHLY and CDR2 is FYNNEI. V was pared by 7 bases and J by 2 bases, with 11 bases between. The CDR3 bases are TGTGCCAGCAAAGACAACGTTAACACTGAAGCTTTCTTT. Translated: CASKDNVNTEAFF.

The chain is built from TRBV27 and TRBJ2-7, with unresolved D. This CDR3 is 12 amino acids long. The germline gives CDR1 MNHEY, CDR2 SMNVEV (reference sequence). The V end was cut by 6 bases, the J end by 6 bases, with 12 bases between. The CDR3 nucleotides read TGTGCCAGCAGCTATCGCAATGGCGAGCAGTACTTC. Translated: CASSYRNGEQYF.

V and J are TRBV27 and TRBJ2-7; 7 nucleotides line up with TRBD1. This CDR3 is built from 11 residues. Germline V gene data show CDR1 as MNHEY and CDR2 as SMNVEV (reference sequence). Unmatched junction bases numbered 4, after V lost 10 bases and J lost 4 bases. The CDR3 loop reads CATTQGYEQYF. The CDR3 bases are TGTGCCACCACACAGGGGTACGAGCAGTACTTC.

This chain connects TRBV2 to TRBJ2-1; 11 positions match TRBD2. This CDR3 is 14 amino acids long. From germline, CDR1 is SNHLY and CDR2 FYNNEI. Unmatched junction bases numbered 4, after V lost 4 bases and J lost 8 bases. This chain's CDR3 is CASSGSGGAHEQFF. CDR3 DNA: TGTGCCAGCAGTGGTAGCGGGGGGGCGCATGAGCAGTTCTTC.

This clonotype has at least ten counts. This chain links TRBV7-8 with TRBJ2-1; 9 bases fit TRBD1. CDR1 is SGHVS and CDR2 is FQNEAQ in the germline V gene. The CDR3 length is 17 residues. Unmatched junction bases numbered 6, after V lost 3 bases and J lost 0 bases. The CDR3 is CASSLRTGVSSYNEQFF. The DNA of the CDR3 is TGTGCCAGCAGCTTGCGGACAGGGGTAAGCTCCTACAATGAGCAGTTCTTC.

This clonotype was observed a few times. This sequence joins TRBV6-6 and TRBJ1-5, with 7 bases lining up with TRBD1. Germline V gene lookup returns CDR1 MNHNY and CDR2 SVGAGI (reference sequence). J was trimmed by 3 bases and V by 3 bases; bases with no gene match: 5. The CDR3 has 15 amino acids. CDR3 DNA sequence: TGTGCCAGCAGTTATCGGACAGGACTCAATCAGCCCCAGCATTTT. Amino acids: CASSYRTGLNQPQHF.

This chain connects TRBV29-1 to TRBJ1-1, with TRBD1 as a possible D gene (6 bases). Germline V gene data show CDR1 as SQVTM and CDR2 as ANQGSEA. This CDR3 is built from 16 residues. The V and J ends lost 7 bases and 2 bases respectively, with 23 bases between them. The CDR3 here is CSGGGGATSINTEAFF. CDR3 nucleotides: TGCAGCGGGGGCGGGGGGGCTACTTCAATTAACACTGAAGCTTTCTTT.

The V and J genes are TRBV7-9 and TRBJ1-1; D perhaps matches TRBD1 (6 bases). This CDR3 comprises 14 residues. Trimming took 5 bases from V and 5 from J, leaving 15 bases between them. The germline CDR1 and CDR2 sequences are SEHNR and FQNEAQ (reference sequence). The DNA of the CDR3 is TGTGCCAGCAGCCATCCGGGACACGATACTGAAGCTTTCTTT. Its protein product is CASSHPGHDTEAFF.

CDR3 DNA sequence: TGTGCCAGTAGTCAGAGACTAGCGGGGTCCTACGAGCAGTACTTC. Translation gives CASSQRLAGSYEQYF. This rearrangement joins TRBV19 to TRBJ2-7; TRBD2 aligns across 11 bases. Germline CDR1 and CDR2: LNHDA and SQIVND (reference sequence). V shed 5 bases, J shed 1 base, and the junction held 4 bases outside the gene matches. The CDR3 loop spans 15 amino acids.

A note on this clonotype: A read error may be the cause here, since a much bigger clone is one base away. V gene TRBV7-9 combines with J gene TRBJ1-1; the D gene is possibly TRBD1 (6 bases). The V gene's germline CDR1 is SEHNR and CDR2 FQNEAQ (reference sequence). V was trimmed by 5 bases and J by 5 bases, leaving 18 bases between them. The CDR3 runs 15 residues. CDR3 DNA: TGTGCCAGCAGCAAACCCGCAGGGGTAATTACTGAAGCTTTCTTT. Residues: CASSKPAGVITEAFF.

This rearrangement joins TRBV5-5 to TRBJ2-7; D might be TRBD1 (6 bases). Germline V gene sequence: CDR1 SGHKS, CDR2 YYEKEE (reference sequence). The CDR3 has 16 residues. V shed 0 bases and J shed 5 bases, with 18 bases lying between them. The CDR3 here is CASSLEIARGSDEQYF. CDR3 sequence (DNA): TGTGCCAGCAGCTTGGAAATCGCCAGGGGTAGCGACGAGCAGTACTTC.

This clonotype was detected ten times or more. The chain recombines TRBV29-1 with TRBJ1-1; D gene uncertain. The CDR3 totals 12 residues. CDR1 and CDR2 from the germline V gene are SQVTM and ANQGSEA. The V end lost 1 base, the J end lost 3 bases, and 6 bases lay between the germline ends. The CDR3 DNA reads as TGCAGCGTTGAAGGGGAGGACACTGAAGCTTTCTTT. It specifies CSVEGEDTEAFF.

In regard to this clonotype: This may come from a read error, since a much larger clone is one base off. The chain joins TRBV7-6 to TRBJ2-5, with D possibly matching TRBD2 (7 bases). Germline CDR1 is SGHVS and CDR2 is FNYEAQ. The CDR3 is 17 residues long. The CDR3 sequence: CASSLEPRGTSQETQCF. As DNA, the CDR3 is TGTGCCAGCAGCTTAGAGCCGCGGGGGACATCCCAAGAGACCCAGTGCTTC.

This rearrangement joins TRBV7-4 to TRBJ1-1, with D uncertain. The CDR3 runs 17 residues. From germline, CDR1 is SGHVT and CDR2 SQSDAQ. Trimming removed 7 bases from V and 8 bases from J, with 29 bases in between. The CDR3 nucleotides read TGTGCCAGCATCCGTACCCTTTCTAGGGAGGGATATTTAGAAGCTTTCTTT. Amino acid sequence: CASIRTLSREGYLEAFF.

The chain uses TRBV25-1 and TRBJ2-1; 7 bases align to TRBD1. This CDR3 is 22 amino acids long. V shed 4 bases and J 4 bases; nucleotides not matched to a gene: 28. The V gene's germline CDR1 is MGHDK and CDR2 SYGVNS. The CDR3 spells CASSALSRDSPTIAVGYNEQFF. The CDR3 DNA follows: TGTGCCAGCAGTGCTTTATCCCGGGACAGCCCCACTATAGCAGTGGGATACAATGAGCAGTTCTTC. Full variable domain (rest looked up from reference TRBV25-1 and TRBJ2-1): EADIYQTPRYLVIGTGKKITLECSQTMGHDKMYWYQQDPGMELHLIHYSYGVNSTEKGDLSSESTVSRIRTEHFPLTLESARPSHTSQYLCASSALSRDSPTIAVGYNEQFFGPGTRLTVL.

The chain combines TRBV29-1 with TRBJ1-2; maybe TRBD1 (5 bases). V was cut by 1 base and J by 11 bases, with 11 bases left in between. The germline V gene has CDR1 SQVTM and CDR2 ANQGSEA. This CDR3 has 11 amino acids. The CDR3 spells CSVEAQGEYTF. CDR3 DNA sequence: TGCAGCGTTGAAGCGCAGGGCGAATACACCTTC. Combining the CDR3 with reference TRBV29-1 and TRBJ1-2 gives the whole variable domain SAVISQKPSRDICQRGTSLTIQCQVDSQVTMMFWYRQQPGQSLTLIATANQGSEATYESGFVIDKFPISRPNLTFSTLTVSNMSPEDSSIYLCSVEAQGEYTFGSGTRLTVV.

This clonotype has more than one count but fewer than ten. The DNA for the CDR3 is TGTGCCAGCAGTTTTCAGGCTGAGCAGTTCTTC. Its protein product is CASSFQAEQFF. The V call is TRBV5-5, the J call TRBJ2-1; D unresolved. Germline loops: CDR1 SGHKS, CDR2 YYEKEE (reference sequence). The CDR3 length is 11 residues. Trimming removed 5 bases from V and 9 bases from J, with 9 bases in between.

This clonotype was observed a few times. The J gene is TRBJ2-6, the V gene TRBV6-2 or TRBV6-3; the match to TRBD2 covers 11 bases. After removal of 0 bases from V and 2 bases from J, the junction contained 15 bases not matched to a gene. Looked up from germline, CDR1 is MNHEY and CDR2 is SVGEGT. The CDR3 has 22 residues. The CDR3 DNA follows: TGTGCCAGCAGTTACTCGGGGTCTAGCGGGGGGCCGAACAAGCCTGGGGCCAACGTCCTGACTTTC. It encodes CASSYSGSSGGPNKPGANVLTF.